Here is one TCR beta chain with its context. Its target is not known. This record belongs to a study of shared clonotypes between healthy human individuals. On the study more broadly: Researchers drew samples from a couple of women and a few men aged 18 to 49.

TCRdb's copy holds only in-frame clones and misses some; the assay was immunoSEQ multiplex PCR. Of about 2.3 million clones listed, 85% to 95% are singletons. From germline, CDR1 is SGHTA and CDR2 FQGTGA. The V gene lost 5 bases and the J gene lost 1 base, with 13 bases spanning the gap. The CDR3 sequence is 15 residues long. Study findings and constraints: Sequencing of the sorted subsets was shown by rarefaction to be incomplete despite large depth.

Sequenced: naive CD4+ T cells from PBMCs. Described subset: CD45RA+ positively selected. The J gene is TRBJ2-3, the V gene TRBV7-3, with D maybe TRBD2 (5 bases). The receptor was derived from a man between 18 and 35 years old in good health. Some clones in this sample may be carry-over from other donors' samples. The CDR3 coding sequence is TGTGCCAGCAGCCCCGACCTAGCCGGCACAGATACGCAGTATTTT. Protein: CASSPDLAGTDTQYF.